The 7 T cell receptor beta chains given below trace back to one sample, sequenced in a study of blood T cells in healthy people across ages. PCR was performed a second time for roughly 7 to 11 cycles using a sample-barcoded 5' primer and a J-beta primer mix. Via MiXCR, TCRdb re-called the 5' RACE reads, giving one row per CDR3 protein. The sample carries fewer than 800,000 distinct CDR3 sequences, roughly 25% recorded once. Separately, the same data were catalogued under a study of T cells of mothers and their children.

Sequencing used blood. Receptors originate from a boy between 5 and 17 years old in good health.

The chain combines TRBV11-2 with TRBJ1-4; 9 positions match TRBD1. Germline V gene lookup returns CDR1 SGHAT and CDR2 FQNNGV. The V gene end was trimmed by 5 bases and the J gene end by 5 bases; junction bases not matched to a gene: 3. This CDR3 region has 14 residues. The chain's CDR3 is CASSPGTGNEKLFF. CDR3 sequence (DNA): TGTGCCAGCAGCCCCGGGACAGGGAATGAAAAACTGTTTTTT.

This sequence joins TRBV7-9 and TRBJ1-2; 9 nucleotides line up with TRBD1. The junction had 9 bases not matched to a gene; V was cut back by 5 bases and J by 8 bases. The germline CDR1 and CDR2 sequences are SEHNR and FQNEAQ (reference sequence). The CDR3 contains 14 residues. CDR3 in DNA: TGTGCCAGCAGCAGCGGGACAGGGATGGGAGGCTACACCTTC. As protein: CASSSGTGMGGYTF.

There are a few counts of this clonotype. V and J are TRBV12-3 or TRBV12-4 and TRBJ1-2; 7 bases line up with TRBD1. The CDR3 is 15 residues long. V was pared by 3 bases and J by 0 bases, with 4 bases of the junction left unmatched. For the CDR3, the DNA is TGTGCCAGCAGTTTGACCGGGACAGCTAACTATGGCTACACCTTC. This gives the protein CASSLTGTANYGYTF.

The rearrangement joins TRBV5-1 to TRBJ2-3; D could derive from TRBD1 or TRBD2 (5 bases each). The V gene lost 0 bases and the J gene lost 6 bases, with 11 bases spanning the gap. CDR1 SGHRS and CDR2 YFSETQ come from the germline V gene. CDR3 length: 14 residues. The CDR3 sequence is CASSLVGGADTQYF. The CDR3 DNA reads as TGCGCCAGCAGCTTGGTTGGGGGAGCTGATACGCAGTATTTT.

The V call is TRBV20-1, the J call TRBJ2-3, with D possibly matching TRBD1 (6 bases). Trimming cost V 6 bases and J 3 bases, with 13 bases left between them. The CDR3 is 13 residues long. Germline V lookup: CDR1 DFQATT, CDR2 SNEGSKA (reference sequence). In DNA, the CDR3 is TGCAGTGCCCTGACAGGTTGGACAGATACGCAGTATTTT. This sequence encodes CSALTGWTDTQYF.

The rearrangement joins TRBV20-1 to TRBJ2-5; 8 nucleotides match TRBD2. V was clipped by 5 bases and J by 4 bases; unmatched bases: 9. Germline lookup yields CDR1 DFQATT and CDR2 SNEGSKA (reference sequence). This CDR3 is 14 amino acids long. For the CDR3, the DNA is TGCAGTGCTCTCTTCAGCGGGAGCGCAGAGACCCAGTACTTC. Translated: CSALFSGSAETQYF.

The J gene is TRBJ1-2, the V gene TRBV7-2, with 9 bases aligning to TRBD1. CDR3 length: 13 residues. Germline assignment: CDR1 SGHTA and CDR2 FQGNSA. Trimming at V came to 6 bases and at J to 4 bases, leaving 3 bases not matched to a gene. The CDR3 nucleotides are TGTGCCAGCAGGAGGGGACAGGGCTATGGCTACACCTTC. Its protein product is CASRRGQGYGYTF.